The 28 T cell receptor beta chains below all came from one sample that was sequenced in a study of blood T cell repertoires in COVID-19. The data were produced by immunoSEQ multiplex PCR, yet TCRdb's version contains in-frame clones alone and is incomplete. Among roughly 280,000 clones listed, approximately 86% were seen once. Sample: peripheral blood. These receptors originate from a man younger than 35 with active or convalescent COVID-19.

The gene calls are TRBV19 and TRBJ1-1; TRBD1 aligns across 7 bases. V shed 9 bases and J 6 bases; nucleotides not matched to a gene: 13. Germline V lookup: CDR1 LNHDA, CDR2 SQIVND (reference sequence). The CDR3 is made up of 14 amino acids. CDR3 region: CASHPSGGYAEAFF. Written as DNA, the CDR3 is TGTGCCAGCCACCCCTCAGGGGGGTACGCTGAAGCTTTCTTT.

The V call is TRBV28, the J call TRBJ1-5; no reliable D call. CDR1 and CDR2 (germline): MDHEN, SYDVKM. This CDR3 region has 13 residues. V shed 3 bases and J shed 0 bases, with 3 bases lying between them. Here the CDR3 DNA reads TGTGCCAGCAGTTTTTATAGCAATCAGCCCCAGCATTTT. Translating it yields CASSFYSNQPQHF.

The chain is built from TRBV19 and TRBJ2-2; D gene ambiguous. The V and J ends lost 3 bases and 6 bases respectively, with 11 bases between them. CDR1 LNHDA and CDR2 SQIVND come from the germline V gene (reference sequence). The CDR3 covers 14 residues. DNA of the CDR3: TGTGCCAGTAGTATCCAAGGCGGTCCCGGGGAGCTGTTTTTT. Its protein is CASSIQGGPGELFF. Together with reference TRBV19 and TRBJ2-2, the CDR3 gives the full variable domain: DGGITQSPKYLFRKEGQNVTLSCEQNLNHDAMYWYRQDPGQGLRLIYYSQIVNDFQKGDIAEGYSVSREKKESFPLTVTSAQKNPTAFYLCASSIQGGPGELFFGEGSRLTVL.

This clone was observed a single time. The genes are TRBV6-5 and TRBJ1-2; a possible D gene is TRBD1 (6 bases). Germline V CDR1 and CDR2: MNHEY, SVGAGI. Trimming shortened V by 7 bases and J by 0 bases, and 9 bases separated the two germline ends. This CDR3 has 13 residues. This chain's CDR3 is CASTGQPNYGYTF. The CDR3 DNA reads as TGTGCCAGCACTGGACAGCCTAACTATGGCTACACCTTC.

The chain combines TRBV15 with TRBJ2-3; TRBD2 aligns across 8 bases. The CDR3 is 16 amino acids. The junction had 6 bases not matched to a gene; V was cut back by 1 base and J by 3 bases. CDR1 and CDR2 from the germline V gene are LNHNV and YYDKDF (reference sequence). The CDR3 nucleotides read TGTGCCACCAGCAGAGGAGCGGGAGAGACAACAGATACGCAGTATTTT. This sequence encodes CATSRGAGETTDTQYF. Combining the CDR3 with reference TRBV15 and TRBJ2-3 gives the whole variable domain DAMVIQNPRYQVTQFGKPVTLSCSQTLNHNVMYWYQQKSSQAPKLLFHYYDKDFNNEADTPDNFQSRRPNTSFCFLDIRSPGLGDTAMYLCATSRGAGETTDTQYFGPGTRLTVL.

The chain recombines TRBV5-1 with TRBJ2-5; possible D gene TRBD2, 6 bases. This CDR3 contains 14 residues. The V gene lost 4 bases and the J gene lost 4 bases, with 14 bases spanning the gap. Germline assignment: CDR1 SGHRS and CDR2 YFSETQ. The CDR3 DNA sequence: TGCGCCAGCAGCCCAAGACTAGTCAGAGAGACCCAGTACTTC. It codes for CASSPRLVRETQYF.

The gene calls are TRBV6-2 or TRBV6-3 and TRBJ1-2, with 7 positions matching TRBD1. Germline loops: CDR1 MNHEY, CDR2 SVGEGT. The CDR3 totals 18 residues. V lost 6 bases and J lost 2; bases outside the gene matches: 18. In DNA form, the CDR3 reads TGTGCCAGCAGCCCTACTGGGTCCGTACGACAGGGAAACTATGGCTACACCTTC. Its protein product is CASSPTGSVRQGNYGYTF.

The gene calls are TRBV9 and TRBJ2-7, with D possibly being TRBD1 (6 bases). CDR3 length equals 14 residues. V shed 0 bases and J shed 2 bases, with 9 bases lying between them. Germline CDR1 reads SGDLS; CDR2 reads YYNGEE. The CDR3 region is CASSVATGPYEQYF. The DNA for the CDR3 is TGTGCCAGCAGCGTAGCCACAGGGCCCTACGAGCAGTACTTC.

V gene TRBV5-5 combines with J gene TRBJ2-2; 9 bases are a match to TRBD2. The J segment lost 0 bases and the V segment lost 2 bases, leaving 8 bases of the junction unmatched. This CDR3 spans 18 amino acids. Germline V gene data show CDR1 as SGHKS and CDR2 as YYEKEE (reference sequence). Here the CDR3 reads CASSFLSGGAANTGELFF. The CDR3, as DNA: TGTGCCAGCAGCTTCCTTAGCGGGGGCGCCGCGAACACCGGGGAGCTGTTTTTT.

The genes are TRBV3-1 (or the pseudogene TRBV3-2) and TRBJ2-2, with 11 nucleotides matching TRBD2. Germline values: CDR1 LGHDT, CDR2 YNNKEL (reference sequence). The CDR3 extends over 18 amino acids. V trimming: 4 bases; J trimming: 4 bases; junction bases outside the gene matches: 11. CDR3 sequence: CASSPTVLAGGPTGELFF. CDR3 coding DNA: TGTGCCAGCAGCCCTACTGTGCTAGCGGGGGGCCCCACCGGGGAGCTGTTTTTT.

The chain uses TRBV9 and TRBJ2-1, with TRBD1 matching over 8 bases. V trimming: 4 bases; J trimming: 8 bases; junction bases outside the gene matches: 11. This CDR3 spans 15 amino acids. Germline values: CDR1 SGDLS, CDR2 YYNGEE. Written as DNA, the CDR3 is TGTGCCAGCAGCTTCCCTTTACAGGGGGGCGATGAGCAGTTCTTC. It is translated as CASSFPLQGGDEQFF.

V and J are TRBV6-5 and TRBJ2-1; 11 bases agree with TRBD1. The CDR3 is made up of 15 amino acids. J was trimmed by 7 bases and V by 8 bases; bases with no gene match: 10. Germline CDR1 and CDR2: MNHEY and SVGAGI. The CDR3 reads CASVRRTGGGNEQFF. The CDR3 nucleotides read TGTGCCAGCGTTCGTAGGACAGGGGGCGGGAATGAGCAGTTCTTC.

V is TRBV30 and J is TRBJ1-2; tentative D call: TRBD1 (6 bases). This CDR3 region has 13 residues. With 0 bases removed from V and 4 bases from J, the gap between germline ends came to 9 bases. Germline CDR1 reads GTSNPN; CDR2 reads SVGIG (reference sequence). The DNA of the CDR3 is TGTGCCTGGAGTGTAGGACAGTTCTATGGCTACACCTTC. This gives the protein CAWSVGQFYGYTF.

The J gene is TRBJ1-6, the V gene TRBV2; 8 bases align to TRBD1. Germline CDR1 is SNHLY and CDR2 is FYNNEI. The CDR3 has 14 residues. After removal of 6 bases from V and 8 bases from J, the junction contained 6 bases not matched to a gene. Written as DNA, the CDR3 is TGTGCCAGCAGGTGGGACAGGAAGGATTCACCCCTCCACTTT. As protein: CASRWDRKDSPLHF.

The chain joins TRBV27 to TRBJ2-7; D may be TRBD1 (5 bases). With 5 bases removed from V and 3 bases from J, the gap between germline ends came to 11 bases. The CDR3 spans 13 residues. The V gene's germline CDR1 is MNHEY and CDR2 SMNVEV (reference sequence). DNA of the CDR3: TGTGCCAGCAGTCAATTTCAGGGCTACGAGCAGTACTTC. Protein product: CASSQFQGYEQYF.

CDR3 sequence: CASSQESQGLGNEQFF. CDR3 nucleotide sequence: TGCGCCAGCAGCCAAGAAAGCCAGGGCCTGGGCAATGAGCAGTTCTTC. The chain is built from TRBV4-1 and TRBJ2-1, with D perhaps TRBD1 (5 bases). Deletions cut 0 bases from V and 6 bases from J, with 15 bases between. Germline loops: CDR1 MGHRA, CDR2 YSYEKL. There are 16 residues in the CDR3.

In this sample, this clone turned up a few times. The chain combines TRBV5-5 with TRBJ2-5, with D tentatively TRBD1 (6 bases). The CDR3 is 15 amino acids. CDR1 is SGHKS and CDR2 is YYEKEE in the germline V gene (reference sequence). The germline V and J ends were trimmed by 0 bases and 5 bases, with 14 bases remaining between them. The CDR3 nucleotides read TGTGCCAGCAGCTTGGGGAGATCGAGGGGGGAGACCCAGTACTTC. Translation gives CASSLGRSRGETQYF.

Here the CDR3 DNA reads TGCGCCAGCCTGTCTTCAAGACAGCTTAATTCACCCCTCCACTTT. This encodes CASLSSRQLNSPLHF. This chain links TRBV10-2 with TRBJ1-6; a possible D gene is TRBD1 (5 bases). V lost 8 bases and J 6 bases, leaving 17 bases between the germline ends. The CDR3 is 15 residues long. Germline CDR1 and CDR2: WSHSY and SAAADI.

The genes are TRBV3-1 (or the pseudogene TRBV3-2) and TRBJ1-2, with a tentative D call TRBD1 (6 bases). Germline values: CDR1 LGHDT, CDR2 YNNKEL (reference sequence). V dropped 0 bases and J dropped 7 bases, with 12 bases sitting between them. CDR3 length equals 14 residues. CDR3 sequence reads: CASSQEGRGGGYTF. The CDR3 DNA reads as TGTGCCAGCAGCCAAGAAGGCAGGGGTGGTGGCTACACCTTC.

The rearrangement joins TRBV28 to TRBJ2-7, with D perhaps matching TRBD2 (6 bases). Germline CDR1 MDHEN, CDR2 SYDVKM. The CDR3 is made up of 14 amino acids. Trimming took off 5 bases at V and 3 bases at J, with 14 bases between the two ends. CDR3 bases: TGTGCCAGCAGTCCCAGCGGAGGGATCTACGAGCAGTACTTC. It encodes CASSPSGGIYEQYF.

This chain links TRBV12-3 or TRBV12-4 with TRBJ2-3; no definite D call. Between the trimmed V and J ends, which lost 5 bases and 6 bases, there was a span of 9 bases. The CDR3 extends over 12 amino acids. This CDR3 is CASSRRADTQYF. CDR3 in DNA: TGTGCCAGCAGTCGAAGAGCGGATACGCAGTATTTT.

V gene TRBV9 combines with J gene TRBJ2-2, with D unclear. Germline assignment: CDR1 SGDLS and CDR2 YYNGEE. This CDR3 has 13 residues. Trimming took off 4 bases at V and 7 bases at J, with 11 bases between the two ends. CDR3 sequence (DNA): TGTGCCAGCAGCTTGGGCTTGGGCGGGGAGCTGTTTTTT. Protein: CASSLGLGGELFF.

This clone was counted at least ten times. This sequence joins TRBV16 and TRBJ2-6, with D possibly being TRBD1 (5 bases). Germline assignment: CDR1 KGHSY and CDR2 FQNENV. The V and J ends lost 3 bases and 4 bases respectively, with 10 bases between them. The CDR3 extends over 15 amino acids. Written as DNA, the CDR3 is TGTGCCAGCAGCCAGAGCAGGGCCGGGGCCAACGTCCTGACTTTC. Translating gives CASSQSRAGANVLTF.

V usage is TRBV6-2 or TRBV6-3 and J usage is TRBJ2-7, with 9 positions matching TRBD2. This CDR3 spans 15 amino acids. V shed 4 bases, J shed 4 bases, and the junction held 8 bases outside the gene matches. Germline V gene sequence: CDR1 MNHEY, CDR2 SVGEGT. The chain's CDR3 is CASSSPLSGSYEQYF. In nucleotides, the CDR3 is TGTGCCAGCAGTTCTCCTCTTAGCGGGAGTTACGAGCAGTACTTC.

The chain carries TRBV6-2 or TRBV6-3 and TRBJ2-3; no firm D call. The CDR3 totals 15 residues. Germline V gene data show CDR1 as MNHEY and CDR2 as SVGEGT. The V end was cut by 6 bases, the J end by 6 bases, with 19 bases between. The CDR3 spells CASSPPGLESDTQYF. CDR3 nucleotides: TGTGCCAGCAGCCCACCGGGTCTTGAATCGGATACGCAGTATTTT.

The chain recombines TRBV7-3 with TRBJ2-1; the match to TRBD1 covers 9 bases. This CDR3 comprises 15 residues. The trim removed 5 bases at V and 7 bases at J, leaving 9 bases unmatched. The germline V gene has CDR1 SGHTA and CDR2 FQGTGA. CDR3 amino acids: CASSQGQGKGNEQFF. CDR3 DNA: TGTGCCAGCAGCCAGGGACAGGGCAAGGGTAATGAGCAGTTCTTC.

In this sample, this clone turned up once. V and J are TRBV11-3 and TRBJ2-1; 9 bases are a match to TRBD1. V lost 6 bases and J lost 3; bases outside the gene matches: 3. The CDR3 is made up of 14 amino acids. Germline V CDR1 and CDR2: SGHNT, YENEEA. The CDR3 reads CASSTGGLYNEQFF. The CDR3 bases are TGTGCCAGCAGTACAGGGGGCCTCTACAATGAGCAGTTCTTC.

The rearrangement links TRBV28 to TRBJ1-2, with TRBD1 matching 9 bases. The CDR3 has 14 residues. After removal of 5 bases from V and 8 bases from J, the junction contained 9 bases not matched to a gene. Germline V gene sequence: CDR1 MDHEN, CDR2 SYDVKM. CDR3 DNA sequence: TGTGCCAGCAGTAACAGGGGGCGGGCTGAGGGCTACACCTTC. Protein sequence: CASSNRGRAEGYTF.